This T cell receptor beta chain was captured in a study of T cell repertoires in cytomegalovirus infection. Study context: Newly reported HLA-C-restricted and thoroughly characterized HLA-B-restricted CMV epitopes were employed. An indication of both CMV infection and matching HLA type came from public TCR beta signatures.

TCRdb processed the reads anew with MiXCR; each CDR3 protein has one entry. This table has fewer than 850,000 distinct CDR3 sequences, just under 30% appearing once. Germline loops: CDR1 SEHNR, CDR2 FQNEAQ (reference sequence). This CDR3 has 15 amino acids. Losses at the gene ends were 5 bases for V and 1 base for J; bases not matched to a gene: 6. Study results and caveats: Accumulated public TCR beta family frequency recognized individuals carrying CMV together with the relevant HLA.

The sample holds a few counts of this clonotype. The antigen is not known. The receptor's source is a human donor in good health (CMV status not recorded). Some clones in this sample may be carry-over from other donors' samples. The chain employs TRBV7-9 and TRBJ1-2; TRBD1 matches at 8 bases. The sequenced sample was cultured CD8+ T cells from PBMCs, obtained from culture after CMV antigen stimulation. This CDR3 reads CASSPGTGYNYGYTF. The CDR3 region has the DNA TGTGCCAGCAGCCCGGGGACAGGTTATAACTATGGCTACACCTTC.